This TCR beta chain was retrieved from a study of blood T cell repertoires in COVID-19. Study in general: The origin of the acute and convalescent COVID-19 samples was the United States, Italy and Spain. Sources were T cells, B-cell-depleted T cells, or PBMCs; the material itself was cDNA or gDNA.

The CDR3 runs to 16 residues. Trimming cost V 0 bases and J 6 bases, with 18 bases left between them. Germline loops: CDR1 SGDLS, CDR2 YYNGEE. In the original workflow: Reference gene primers were amplified, and this amplification served to estimate nucleated cell counts. Method: immunoSEQ multiplex PCR; TCRdb's copy keeps in-frame clones and lacks some. V and J calls and clone size follow that table, whereas D and trimming were derived from the DNA. The table includes roughly 200,000 clones, 80% detected once. Sequenced: peripheral blood. The chain links TRBV9 to TRBJ2-5, with D possibly being TRBD2 (6 bases). This sequence was found in a woman in her sixties or seventies with acute or convalescent COVID-19. CDR3 residues: CASSVDPFGGLKTQYF. The CDR3 region has the DNA TGTGCCAGCAGCGTAGACCCGTTCGGGGGATTGAAGACCCAGTACTTC.